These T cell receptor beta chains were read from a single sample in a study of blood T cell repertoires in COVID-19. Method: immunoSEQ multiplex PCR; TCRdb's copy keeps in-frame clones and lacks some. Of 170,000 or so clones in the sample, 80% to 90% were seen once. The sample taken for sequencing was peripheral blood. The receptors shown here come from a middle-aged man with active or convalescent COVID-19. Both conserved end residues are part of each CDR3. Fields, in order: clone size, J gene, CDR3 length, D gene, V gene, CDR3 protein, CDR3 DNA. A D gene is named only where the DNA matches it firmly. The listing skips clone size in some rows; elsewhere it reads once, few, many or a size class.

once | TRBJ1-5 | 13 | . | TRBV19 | CASSKDRFQPQHF | TGTGCCAGTAGTAAAGACAGGTTTCAGCCCCAGCATTTT
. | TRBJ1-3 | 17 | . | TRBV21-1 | CASSKVSGGRDGNTIYF | TGTGCCAGCAGCAAAGTCTCGGGGGGAAGAGATGGAAACACCATATATTTT
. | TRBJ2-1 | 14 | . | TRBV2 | CASRRGRELGEQFF | TGTGCCAGCCGCCGTGGGCGGGAACTGGGTGAGCAGTTCTTC
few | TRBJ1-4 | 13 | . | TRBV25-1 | CASLSSTNEKLFF | TGTGCCAGCCTTAGTTCAACTAATGAAAAACTGTTTTTT
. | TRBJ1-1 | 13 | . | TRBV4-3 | CASSQDRDTEAFF | TGCGCCAGCAGCCAAGACAGGGACACTGAAGCTTTCTTT
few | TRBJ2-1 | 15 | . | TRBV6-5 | CASSFGHFSYNEQFF | TGTGCCAGCAGCTTCGGACACTTCTCCTACAATGAGCAGTTCTTC
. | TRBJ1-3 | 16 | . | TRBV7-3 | CASSLSGVSSGNTIYF | TGTGCCAGCAGCTTAAGCGGAGTAAGCTCTGGAAACACCATATATTTT
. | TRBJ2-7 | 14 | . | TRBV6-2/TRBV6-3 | CASSLIVQIYEQYF | TGTGCCAGCAGTTTGATTGTGCAGATTTACGAGCAGTACTTC
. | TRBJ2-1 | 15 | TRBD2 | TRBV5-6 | CASSLAGGVGNEQFF | TGTGCCAGCAGCCTGGCGGGAGGGGTGGGAAATGAGCAGTTCTTC
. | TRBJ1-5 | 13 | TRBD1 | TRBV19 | CASKDQGGQPQHF | TGTGCCAGTAAGGACCAGGGGGGCCAGCCCCAGCATTTT
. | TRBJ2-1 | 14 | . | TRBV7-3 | CASSLSWSNNEQFF | TGTGCCAGCAGCTTATCTTGGTCTAACAATGAGCAGTTCTTC
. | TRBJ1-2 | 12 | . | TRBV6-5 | CASKIEGYGYTF | TGTGCCAGCAAAATCGAGGGTTATGGCTACACCTTC
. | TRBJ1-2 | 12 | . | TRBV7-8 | CASSPDSYGYTF | TGTGCCAGCAGCCCGGACAGCTATGGCTACACCTTC
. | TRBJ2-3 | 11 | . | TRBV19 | CASSNSDTQYF | TGTGCCAGTAGTAACTCAGATACGCAGTATTTT